The rows below give T cell receptor beta chains drawn from one sample of a study of cytomegalovirus exposure and HLA in healthy donors. The table came from immunoSEQ multiplex PCR; TCRdb's copy has only in-frame clones and leaves some out. This sample yields about 180,000 clones, of which 85% are seen a single time; roughly 15% belongs to the top ten. The specimen sequenced was PBMCs. These receptors originate from a man aged 18 to 30 in good health and CMV-seropositive. The CDR3 runs from the conserved cysteine through the conserved F or W. The D gene is left open where the match is weak. The listing skips clone size in some rows; elsewhere it reads once, few, many or a size class.

size	D	V	J	DNA	CDR3
NA	TRBD1	TRBV7-9	TRBJ2-3	TGTGCCAGCAGCCTCGGACAGGGGGGAGATACGCAGTATTTT	CASSLGQGGDTQYF
NA	NA	TRBV5-1	TRBJ1-4	TGCGCCAGCAGCTCAACCTTGACAGGCGATAATGAAAAACTGTTTTTT	CASSSTLTGDNEKLFF
once	NA	TRBV11-2	TRBJ1-1	TGTGCCAGCAGCCTCTACTTGAACACTGAAGCTTTCTTT	CASSLYLNTEAFF
few	NA	TRBV7-9	TRBJ2-1	TGTGCCAGCAGCTTACAGGGTTACTCCTACAATGAGCAGTTCTTC	CASSLQGYSYNEQFF
NA	NA	TRBV21-1	TRBJ1-2	NA	CASSKVGGGNYGYTF
NA	NA	TRBV27	TRBJ2-5	TGTGCCAGCAGTCCAGACATTGGAGAGACCCAGTACTTC	CASSPDIGETQYF
NA	NA	TRBV28	TRBJ1-1	TGTGCCAGCAGTTTACCCAGCCACAGGGTTGAAGCTTTCTTT	CASSLPSHRVEAFF
NA	NA	TRBV5-6	TRBJ2-7	TGTGCCAGCAGCTTCTCCAGTTCCTACGAGCAGTACTTC	CASSFSSSYEQYF
NA	NA	TRBV7-2	TRBJ1-2	TGTGCCAGCAGCTCGAGTGCAACAGGGTATGGCTACACCTTC	CASSSSATGYGYTF
once	NA	TRBV6-1	TRBJ2-1	TGTGCCAGCAGTGAGCCGGGAGACGTCTCCTACAATGAGCAGTTCTTC	CASSEPGDVSYNEQFF
NA	TRBD1	TRBV6-1	TRBJ2-3	TGTGCCAGCAGTTCAGGGGGACGCCCAGTGGATACGCAGTATTTT	CASSSGGRPVDTQYF
NA	NA	TRBV5-1	TRBJ2-1	TGCGCCAGCAGCTTGGCCGCGAACAATGAGCAGTTCTTC	CASSLAANNEQFF
NA	NA	TRBV6-6	TRBJ2-7	TGTGCCAGCACCAAAAGCCACGGGGACTACGAGCAGTACTTC	CASTKSHGDYEQYF
NA	NA	TRBV19	TRBJ1-5	TGTGCCAGTAGTATTCAGGGCGATCAGCCCCAGCATTTT	CASSIQGDQPQHF
NA	TRBD2	TRBV4-1	TRBJ2-1	TGCGCCAGCAGCCCGCTAGCGGGAGGAGTCGATGAGCAGTTCTTC	CASSPLAGGVDEQFF
few	TRBD1	TRBV27	TRBJ1-6	TGTGCCAGCAGTTTAGCCGAGACAGGGGAACCCCTCCACTTT	CASSLAETGEPLHF
NA	NA	TRBV5-6	TRBJ2-1	TGTGCCAGCAGCTTGGTGGGGCCCTCCTACAATGAGCAGTTCTTC	CASSLVGPSYNEQFF
NA	TRBD2	TRBV5-1	TRBJ2-7	TGCGCCAGCAGCTTTTCAAGCGGGGCTCTCTCCTACGAGCAGTACTTC	CASSFSSGALSYEQYF
NA	NA	TRBV6-4	TRBJ2-6	TGTGCCAGCAGTGACTCAACAGCTGGGGCCAACGTCCTGACTTTC	CASSDSTAGANVLTF
NA	TRBD2	TRBV30	TRBJ2-7	TGTGCCTGGAGTCGGGGGGGCCTCGAGCAGTACTTC	CAWSRGGLEQYF
NA	NA	TRBV7-9	TRBJ1-2	TGTGCCAGCAGCCAAGGCGGGACCTATGGCTACACCTTC	CASSQGGTYGYTF
NA	NA	TRBV5-4	TRBJ2-2	TGTGCCAGCAGCTTGGCTGGAGACGCGAACACCGGGGAGCTGTTTTTT	CASSLAGDANTGELFF
NA	NA	TRBV7-9	TRBJ2-1	TGTGCCAGCAGCTCCGGGACTCTCGAGCAGTTCTTC	CASSSGTLEQFF
NA	NA	TRBV13	TRBJ2-2	TGTGCCAGCAGCTTTGCAGGTCCGTCGCGGGAGCTGTTTTTT	CASSFAGPSRELFF
NA	TRBD2	TRBV2	TRBJ2-7	TGTGCCAGCAGTGAAGGGCTCCTAGCGGGAGTCCACGAGCAGTACTTC	CASSEGLLAGVHEQYF
once	NA	TRBV10-3	TRBJ2-1	TGTGCCATCAGTGAGTCGGAATACGGGGGTACTGAGCAGTTCTTC	CAISESEYGGTEQFF
once	TRBD1	TRBV30	TRBJ2-1	TGTGCCTGGTCTGGAGGACAGGGAGTAGATGAGCAGTTCTTC	CAWSGGQGVDEQFF
NA	TRBD1	TRBV7-9	TRBJ2-7	TGTGCCAGCAGCGTCGGGACAGGGATCTTGGAGGAGCAGTACTTC	CASSVGTGILEEQYF
NA	NA	TRBV5-4	TRBJ2-5	TGTGCCAGCAGCTTGGACAGGAGCCAAGAGACCCAGTACTTC	CASSLDRSQETQYF
NA	TRBD1	TRBV5-1	TRBJ1-3	TGCGCCAGCAGCGTTGTTTCCGGGACAGGGGGCTCTGGAAACACCATATATTTT	CASSVVSGTGGSGNTIYF
NA	TRBD2	TRBV5-1	TRBJ2-5	TGCGCCAGCAGCTTGCCTAGCGGGGGATACCAAGAGACCCAGTACTTC	CASSLPSGGYQETQYF
NA	TRBD1	TRBV7-9	TRBJ2-7	TGTGCCAGCAGCTTAAGTGGACAGGGGGTTGTTGTCGAGCAGTACTTC	CASSLSGQGVVVEQYF
few	NA	TRBV6-1	TRBJ1-1	TGTGCCAGCAGTTTCAGAGGCACTGAAGCTTTCTTT	CASSFRGTEAFF
NA	TRBD2	TRBV28	TRBJ2-5	TGTGCCAGCGGAGCGGATAGCGGGCCCCAAGAAACCCAGTACTTC	CASGADSGPQETQYF
NA	NA	TRBV9	TRBJ2-2	TGTGCCAGCAGCCCCGGACAGGGGGAGCTGTTTTTT	CASSPGQGELFF
NA	TRBD1	TRBV5-1	TRBJ1-2	TGCGCCAGCAGCTCAGCAATAGGGGGCTTCAATCGCTACACCTTC	CASSSAIGGFNRYTF
NA	TRBD1	TRBV7-8	TRBJ1-1	TGTGCCAGCAGGCAACAGGGGATGAACACTGAAGCTTTCTTT	CASRQQGMNTEAFF
NA	NA	TRBV28	TRBJ2-7	TGTGCCAGCAGTTCGGCCCAGGGAGGAACCTACGAGCAGTACTTC	CASSSAQGGTYEQYF
NA	TRBD1	TRBV5-1	TRBJ1-1	TGCGCCAGCAGCTGGGGGGGTGGACAGGGGACGGCTTTCTTT	CASSWGGGQGTAFF
NA	TRBD1	TRBV11-2	TRBJ1-2	TGTGCCAGCAGACAGATCGCCGGGACAGGAGAAAACTATGGCTACACCTTC	CASRQIAGTGENYGYTF
NA	NA	TRBV5-1	TRBJ1-1	TGCGCCAGCAGCGGGGAACGGGGCACTGAAGCTTTCTTT	CASSGERGTEAFF
NA	NA	TRBV28	TRBJ1-4	TGTGCCAGCATACAAGGAGGGAGGGAAAAACTGTTTTTT	CASIQGGREKLFF